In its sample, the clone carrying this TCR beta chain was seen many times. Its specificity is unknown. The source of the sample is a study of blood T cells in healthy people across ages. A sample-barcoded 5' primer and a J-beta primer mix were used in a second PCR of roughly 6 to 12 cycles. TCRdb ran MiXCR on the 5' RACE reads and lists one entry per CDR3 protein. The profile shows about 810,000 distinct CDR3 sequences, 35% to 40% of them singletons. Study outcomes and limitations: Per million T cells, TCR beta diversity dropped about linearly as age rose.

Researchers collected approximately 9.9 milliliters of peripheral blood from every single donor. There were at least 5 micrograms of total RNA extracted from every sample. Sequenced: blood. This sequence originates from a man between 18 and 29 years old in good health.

The CDR3 DNA reads TGTGCCAGCAGCTCAATCTTGGACAGGGACAATGAGCAGTTCTTC. Amino acid sequence: CASSSILDRDNEQFF. This chain connects TRBV7-2 to TRBJ2-1; 8 bases are a match to TRBD1. V was pared by 4 bases and J by 5 bases, with 7 bases of the junction left unmatched. This CDR3 has 15 residues. Germline CDR1 is SGHTA and CDR2 is FQGNSA.